The clone carrying this TCR beta chain was seen a few times. The sample originates from a study of T cells in Graves' hyperthyroidism and ophthalmopathy. Amplification yielded TCR beta CDR3 regions, with RNA transcripts as the source. The HTBI primer set drove a first-round RT-PCR of the TCR CDR3. TCRdb redid the calling of the multiplex PCR reads with MiXCR, one entry per CDR3 protein. The table records approximately 430,000 distinct CDR3 sequences, 14% to 15% of them present only once. Uncontrolled infection, other autoimmune disease, pregnancy or lactation disqualified patients from enrolment. V was pared by 4 bases and J by 4 bases, with 14 bases of the junction left unmatched. This CDR3 is 17 amino acids long. CDR1 and CDR2 from the germline V gene are SGHNT and YYREEE (reference sequence).

This receptor was identified in a man between 18 and 29 years old with Graves' ophthalmopathy. The chain recombines TRBV5-4 with TRBJ2-4; TRBD1 agrees at 7 bases. The source material was blood. CDR3 loop: CASSAGTADGGKNIQYF. CDR3 sequence (DNA): TGTGCCAGCAGCGCCGGGACAGCGGATGGGGGAAAAAACATTCAGTACTTC.